This T cell receptor (beta chain) was obtained from a study of CD8+ T cells in alopecia areata. Study-level results: Elevated clonality characterized lesional scalp relative to normal scalp, particularly in alopecia totalis/universalis.

To note about this clone: What it binds is not known.

V dropped 6 bases and J dropped 0; count of bases not matched to a gene: 7. CDR3 length: 16 amino acids. Germline V gene data show CDR1 as MNHNY and CDR2 as SVGAGI (reference sequence). cDNA serving as the sequencing template came from extracted, reverse transcribed RNA. Repertoires were generated with immunoSEQ multiplex PCR, while TCRdb's copy carries only in-frame clones and drops some. The sample lists over 200,000 clones, about three fifths occurring once. V is TRBV6-6 and J is TRBJ2-4; 8 bases agree with TRBD1. The TCR comes from a human donor with alopecia areata. The sequences come from CD4+ T cells sorted from blood, collected at week 0. The CDR3 coding sequence is TGTGCCAGCAGAACAGGGGGAACCCTAGCCAAAAACATTCAGTACTTC. It codes for CASRTGGTLAKNIQYF.